The 20 T cell receptor beta chains listed next were all sequenced from one sample in a study of beta chain features in type 1 diabetes. Their specific antigens are unknown. Expressed TCRB transcripts were sequenced because the isolated RNA had all been reverse transcribed beforehand. Some clones are missing from TCRdb's copy, which holds only in-frame ones; the method was immunoSEQ multiplex PCR. Of a few hundred thousand clones detected, 20% to 25% appear once; the ten largest clones hold about 0.012%. Study outcomes and limitations: Across all four CD4+ subsets, people with type 1 diabetes showed modestly shorter TCRB CDR3s.

Sequenced sample: naive CD4+ T cells from blood. These receptor sequences come from a woman in her twenties or thirties with type 1 diabetes.

The rearrangement joins TRBV29-1 to TRBJ2-7, with 7 bases identical to TRBD2. Germline V CDR1 and CDR2: SQVTM, ANQGSEA. Trimming cost V 5 bases and J 1 base; bases outside gene matches: 5. The CDR3 consists of 13 residues. CDR3 sequence reads: CSVQTGGSYEQYF. CDR3 nucleotide sequence: TGCAGCGTTCAAACGGGAGGTTCCTACGAGCAGTACTTC.

This clone was seen only a few times. The chain is built from TRBV5-4 and TRBJ2-1, with 9 bases aligning to TRBD2. The CDR3 has 17 residues. Germline V gene sequence: CDR1 SGHNT, CDR2 YYREEE (reference sequence). V lost 5 bases to trimming and J lost 0 bases; unmatched junction nucleotides: 9. The CDR3 protein is CASREDLAGSSYNEQFF. In DNA form, the CDR3 reads TGTGCCAGCAGGGAAGACCTAGCGGGAAGCTCCTACAATGAGCAGTTCTTC.

This clone was seen a handful of times. V is TRBV5-1 and J is TRBJ2-1; perhaps TRBD1 as D (6 bases). This CDR3 has 13 residues. The germline V gene has CDR1 SGHRS and CDR2 YFSETQ. The ends were cut back, 5 bases at V and 5 bases at J, with 11 bases in the middle. CDR3 bases: TGCGCCAGCAGTTACGGACAGAACAATGAGCAGTTCTTC. It codes for CASSYGQNNEQFF. Using reference TRBV5-1 and TRBJ2-1 for the parts outside the CDR3, the full variable domain is KAGVTQTPRYLIKTRGQQVTLSCSPISGHRSVSWYQQTPGQGLQFLFEYFSETQRNKGNFPGRFSGRQFSNSRSEMNVSTLELGDSALYLCASSYGQNNEQFFGPGTRLTVL.

The V gene is TRBV29-1, the J gene TRBJ1-4; D may be TRBD1 (5 bases). The germline V gene has CDR1 SQVTM and CDR2 ANQGSEA. This CDR3 has 12 amino acids. Trimming shortened V by 8 bases and J by 4 bases, and 11 bases separated the two germline ends. DNA for the CDR3: TGCAGCATTCTACAGGATAATGAAAAACTGTTTTTT. It is translated as CSILQDNEKLFF.

The rearrangement links TRBV2 to TRBJ1-4; D call uncertain. The CDR3 extends over 12 amino acids. With 5 bases removed from V and 4 bases from J, the gap between germline ends came to 5 bases. Germline CDR1 SNHLY, CDR2 FYNNEI. CDR3 in amino acids: CASSPLNEKLFF. The CDR3 region has the DNA TGTGCCAGCAGTCCTCTTAATGAAAAACTGTTTTTT.

There are a few counts of this clone. The chain carries TRBV2 and TRBJ2-7, with no clear D. This CDR3 has 15 residues. Trimming pared 4 bases from V and 6 bases from J, leaving 19 bases between. Germline V gene data show CDR1 as SNHLY and CDR2 as FYNNEI. The chain's CDR3 is CASSGEFIGSAEQYF. The CDR3 region has the DNA TGTGCCAGCAGTGGAGAATTCATCGGGTCGGCCGAGCAGTACTTC.

The sample holds a few counts of this clone. The genes are TRBV18 and TRBJ2-5; possibly TRBD1 for D (6 bases). V was pared by 6 bases and J by 1 base, with 15 bases between. The CDR3 covers 15 residues. The germline V gene has CDR1 KGHSH and CDR2 LQKENI. CDR3 coding DNA: TGTGCCAGCTCGGAAGGACAGCTTTCCCAAGAGACCCAGTACTTC. Protein sequence: CASSEGQLSQETQYF. Full variable domain (remainder filled in from reference TRBV18 and TRBJ2-5): NAGVMQNPRHLVRRRGQEARLRCSPMKGHSHVYWYRQLPEEGLKFMVYLQKENIIDESGMPKERFSAEFPKEGPSILRIQQVVRGDSAAYFCASSEGQLSQETQYFGPGTRLLVL.

The genes are TRBV7-6 and TRBJ2-1; 11 nucleotides agree with TRBD2. CDR3 length: 16 residues. V shed 2 bases and J 3 bases; nucleotides not matched to a gene: 3. The germline V gene has CDR1 SGHVS and CDR2 FNYEAQ. CDR3 sequence: CASSLIAGGIYNEQFF. CDR3 sequence (DNA): TGTGCCAGCAGCTTAATAGCGGGAGGGATCTACAATGAGCAGTTCTTC.

This clone was detected a few times. The chain employs TRBV30 and TRBJ2-3, with a tentative D call TRBD1 (5 bases). Germline CDR1 and CDR2: GTSNPN and SVGIG (reference sequence). V was clipped by 2 bases and J by 7 bases, with 10 bases between them. CDR3 length: 12 residues. The CDR3 here is CAWSTRTNTQYF. As DNA, the CDR3 is TGTGCCTGGAGTACAAGGACAAATACGCAGTATTTT.

This clone appeared a few times. The chain combines TRBV5-1 with TRBJ2-7, with TRBD2 as a possible D gene (6 bases). CDR1 and CDR2 (germline): SGHRS, YFSETQ. The V end was cut by 4 bases, the J end by 2 bases, with 16 bases between. The CDR3 extends over 15 amino acids. The CDR3 loop reads CASSPEPGAPYEQYF. The CDR3 bases are TGCGCCAGCAGCCCCGAGCCGGGAGCACCCTACGAGCAGTACTTC.

The V call is TRBV28, the J call TRBJ1-1; D perhaps matches TRBD1 (6 bases). Trimming removed 6 bases at V and 0 bases at J, with 14 bases between. The CDR3 loop spans 15 amino acids. Germline CDR1 and CDR2: MDHEN and SYDVKM. The chain's CDR3 is CASRGSDSMNTEAFF. The CDR3 DNA reads TGTGCCAGCAGAGGGTCGGACAGTATGAACACTGAAGCTTTCTTT.

The genes are TRBV7-3 and TRBJ2-2; TRBD2 aligns across 7 bases. The germline gives CDR1 SGHTA, CDR2 FQGTGA. The CDR3 covers 15 residues. V lost 3 bases to trimming and J lost 5 bases; unmatched junction nucleotides: 6. DNA of the CDR3: TGTGCCAGCAGCTTGCTTAGCGGGCGGACCGGGGAGCTGTTTTTT. Protein sequence: CASSLLSGRTGELFF.

Only one count was recorded for this clone. The chain has TRBV5-5 and TRBJ2-1; 12 nucleotides agree with TRBD1. The CDR3 runs 16 residues. Germline loops: CDR1 SGHKS, CDR2 YYEKEE (reference sequence). V lost 4 bases to trimming and J lost 4 bases; unmatched junction nucleotides: 6. CDR3 protein: CASSGGGQGAYNEQFF. The CDR3 DNA reads as TGTGCCAGCAGCGGCGGGGGACAGGGGGCGTACAATGAGCAGTTCTTC.

The J gene is TRBJ2-4, the V gene TRBV29-1; 15 bases agree with TRBD2. With 4 bases clipped from V and 6 bases from J, the junction kept 4 bases outside the gene matches. Germline loops: CDR1 SQVTM, CDR2 ANQGSEA. The CDR3 is 15 residues long. In nucleotides, the CDR3 is TGCAGCGTTGGCCGGACTAGCGGGAGGGGAAACATTCAGTACTTC. This gives the protein CSVGRTSGRGNIQYF. Full variable domain (remainder filled in from reference TRBV29-1 and TRBJ2-4): SAVISQKPSRDICQRGTSLTIQCQVDSQVTMMFWYRQQPGQSLTLIATANQGSEATYESGFVIDKFPISRPNLTFSTLTVSNMSPEDSSIYLCSVGRTSGRGNIQYFGAGTRLSVL.

This clone was seen only a few times. The V and J genes are TRBV6-5 and TRBJ2-3; maybe TRBD1 (5 bases). Trimming took 0 bases from V and 2 from J, leaving 9 bases between them. Germline V CDR1 and CDR2: MNHEY, SVGAGI. The CDR3 runs 15 residues. The CDR3: CASSYSGQATDTQYF. CDR3 sequence (DNA): TGTGCCAGCAGTTACTCTGGACAAGCCACAGATACGCAGTATTTT.

The chain is built from TRBV6-5 and TRBJ1-5; a weak D match, TRBD1 (5 bases). V lost 5 bases, J lost 4 bases, and 9 bases lay in between. This CDR3 is built from 13 residues. Germline loops: CDR1 MNHEY, CDR2 SVGAGI. Here the CDR3 DNA reads TGTGCCAGCAGTGGCAGGGAAAATCAGCCCCAGCATTTT. Its protein is CASSGRENQPQHF.

This sequence joins TRBV11-2 and TRBJ2-5, with TRBD2 identical over 8 bases. V was pared by 5 bases and J by 5 bases, with 7 bases of the junction left unmatched. This CDR3 is 14 amino acids long. Germline CDR1 reads SGHAT; CDR2 reads FQNNGV. The CDR3 coding sequence is TGTGCCAGCAGCGCGAGGACTAGCCTGGAGACCCAGTACTTC. Translated, it gives CASSARTSLETQYF.

Only a few counts were recorded for this clone. The rearrangement uses TRBV7-9 and TRBJ2-1, with D maybe TRBD2 (6 bases). This CDR3 is 15 amino acids long. CDR1 is SEHNR, CDR2 FQNEAQ, per germline (reference sequence). Trimming shortened V by 8 bases and J by 7 bases, and 21 bases separated the two germline ends. CDR3 DNA: TGTGCCAGCGCGGACCGCGGGGTCGGGATAAATGAGCAGTTCTTC. Protein product: CASADRGVGINEQFF. The complete variable domain, with remaining parts taken from reference TRBV7-9 and TRBJ2-1, reads DTGVSQNPRHKITKRGQNVTFRCDPISEHNRLYWYRQTLGQGPEFLTYFQNEAQLEKSRLLSDRFSAERPKGSFSTLEIQRTEQGDSAMYLCASADRGVGINEQFFGPGTRLTVL.

This clone was detected only a few times. V is TRBV5-4 and J is TRBJ2-7, with 10 bases fitting TRBD2. CDR1 and CDR2 from the germline V gene are SGHNT and YYREEE (reference sequence). There are 15 residues in the CDR3. The trim removed 1 base at V and 0 bases at J, leaving 1 base unmatched. The CDR3 reads CASSLLAGVSYEQYF. CDR3 bases: TGTGCCAGCAGCTTGCTAGCGGGAGTCTCCTACGAGCAGTACTTC.

The rearrangement links TRBV2 to TRBJ1-2, with D hard to call. The CDR3 covers 13 residues. Per germline, CDR1 SNHLY and CDR2 FYNNEI. V lost 3 bases and J 1 base, leaving 6 bases between the germline ends. DNA for the CDR3: TGTGCCAGCAGTGAGCAGGTTAACTATGGCTACACCTTC. Protein product: CASSEQVNYGYTF.